The table lists the clone carrying this TCR beta chain with a count of one. What it binds is not known. The entry originates in a study of beta chain features in type 1 diabetes. Study results and caveats: Among type 1 diabetes patients, VDJ junctions had fewer insertions and more deletions. A potential PCR bias toward shorter templates would be equal in patient and control samples.

The CDR3 has 13 amino acids. The entirety of the isolated RNA underwent reverse transcription, so expressed TCRB transcripts were sequenced. Only in-frame clones appear in the TCRdb table, and some are missing; sequencing was by immunoSEQ multiplex PCR. The repertoire consists of some 900,000 clones, with roughly 17% occurring once and the leading ten covering 0.02% to 0.03%. Sorting of CD4+ naive, central memory, regulatory and stem cell-like memory cells was performed via CD45RO/CCR7/CD25/CD127/CD95/CD27. This receptor was taken from a woman between 18 and 29 years old in good health. V usage is TRBV1 and J usage is TRBJ1-2; the table's D call, TRBD1, was not checked against the DNA. TRBV1 represents a pseudogene. The material sequenced was naive CD4+ T cells from blood. The DNA of the CDR3 is TGCACCAGCAGCCAACAGGGTAACTATGGCTACACCTTC. Its translation: CTSSQQGNYGYTF.